A single sample gave rise to the 14 T cell receptor beta chains below, sequenced in a study of T cell responses to AZD1222 COVID-19 vaccine (dated by TCRdb to the early 2020s). This specimen's time point label, per the study, means: baseline before first vaccination. Library method: the immunoSEQ multiplex PCR assay. Imported from immuneACCESS, the table was reduced by TCRdb to in-frame sequences with V and J called. These copies leave out some clones; in studies compared against another copy, an unresolved V gene accounts for under half, and the cause of the remainder is not known. This sample lists under 110,000 clones; roughly 87% were detected once. Of the sample, about 15% is held by the ten largest clones. The material sequenced was peripheral blood, taken on day 0 of AZD1222 vaccination. All receptors derive from an adult in good health.

CDR3 sequence (DNA): TGTGCCAGTAGTACGAGGACGGACTCCTACAATGAGCAGTTCTTC. It encodes CASSTRTDSYNEQFF. V is TRBV19 and J is TRBJ2-1; D remains unclear. Per the germline V gene, CDR1 is LNHDA and CDR2 is SQIVND (reference sequence). Trimming removed 4 bases from V and 0 bases from J, with 10 bases in between. The CDR3 length is 15 residues.

This clone was seen more than once but under ten times. The chain joins TRBV9 to TRBJ2-1, with no clear D. The germline V gene has CDR1 SGDLS and CDR2 YYNGEE. Trimming took off 4 bases at V and 0 bases at J, with 5 bases between the two ends. CDR3 length: 13 amino acids. DNA for the CDR3: TGTGCCAGCAGCTCGAGCTCCTACAATGAGCAGTTCTTC. This gives the protein CASSSSSYNEQFF.

This clone is a singleton in its sample. The chain uses TRBV5-1 and TRBJ2-1; 11 bases align to TRBD2. Germline assignment: CDR1 SGHRS and CDR2 YFSETQ. The CDR3 runs 14 residues. The V and J ends lost 4 bases and 10 bases, in that order; junction bases with no gene match: 7. The CDR3 DNA sequence: TGCGCCAGCAGCGCCGGGACTAGCGGAGGGGAGCAGTTCTTC. Protein: CASSAGTSGGEQFF.

V is TRBV4-1 and J is TRBJ1-4, with 9 nucleotides matching TRBD1. This CDR3 spans 14 amino acids. J was trimmed by 11 bases and V by 10 bases; bases with no gene match: 14. Germline CDR1 reads MGHRA; CDR2 reads YSYEKL. Here the CDR3 DNA reads TGCGCCACTCAGGGGGGACAGGGATCTGAGAAACTGTTTTTT. This encodes CATQGGQGSEKLFF.

The genes are TRBV4-1 and TRBJ1-2; a weak D match, TRBD1 (6 bases). This CDR3 contains 15 residues. The germline CDR1 and CDR2 sequences are MGHRA and YSYEKL. The germline V and J ends were trimmed by 1 base and 1 base, with 10 bases remaining between them. The CDR3 region is CASSQAAGVNYGYTF. The CDR3 DNA is TGCGCCAGCAGCCAAGCGGCAGGGGTTAACTATGGCTACACCTTC.

V usage is TRBV29-1 and J usage is TRBJ2-5; D is ambiguous. CDR1 and CDR2 (germline): SQVTM, ANQGSEA. This CDR3 has 15 residues. V lost 8 bases to trimming and J lost 2 bases, with 21 bases between them. The CDR3 protein is CSITGRSQSQETQYF. Here the CDR3 DNA reads TGCAGCATCACCGGCAGGAGTCAGAGTCAAGAGACCCAGTACTTC.

The chain couples TRBV6-5 to TRBJ1-4; no firm D call. V was trimmed by 4 bases and J by 8 bases, leaving 11 bases between them. The CDR3 sequence is 13 residues long. The germline V gene has CDR1 MNHEY and CDR2 SVGAGI. The CDR3 is CASSSLDGEKLFF. In nucleotides, the CDR3 is TGTGCCAGCAGTTCCTTGGACGGGGAAAAACTGTTTTTT.

The rearrangement links TRBV6-1 to TRBJ2-7, with TRBD1 identical over 7 bases. Germline CDR1 is MNHNS and CDR2 is SASEGT. The CDR3 has 16 residues. J gave up 0 bases and V 4 bases, and 9 bases lay outside the gene matches. The CDR3 nucleotides read TGTGCCAGCAGTGCGCGACAGGGAGCAGCCTCCTACGAGCAGTACTTC. Translation: CASSARQGAASYEQYF.

The genes are TRBV7-2 and TRBJ2-7; D remains unclear. CDR3 size: 14 residues. V was pared by 1 base and J by 3 bases, with 10 bases between. Germline CDR1 SGHTA, CDR2 FQGNSA. The CDR3: CASSLVGRNYEQYF. In DNA form, the CDR3 reads TGTGCCAGCAGCTTAGTGGGCAGGAACTACGAGCAGTACTTC.

The chain uses TRBV6-5 and TRBJ1-2; 7 bases are shared with TRBD1. V shed 5 bases, J shed 7 bases, and the junction held 7 bases outside the gene matches. The CDR3 extends over 13 amino acids. Germline V lookup: CDR1 MNHEY, CDR2 SVGAGI. CDR3 amino acids: CASSTGVVSGYTF. CDR3 sequence (DNA): TGTGCCAGCAGTACAGGGGTAGTTAGTGGCTACACCTTC.

This chain uses TRBV5-1 with TRBJ1-5; D uncertain. Germline values: CDR1 SGHRS, CDR2 YFSETQ. The V end was cut by 0 bases, the J end by 2 bases, with 9 bases between. The CDR3 consists of 15 residues. Here the CDR3 reads CASSLGTEGNQPQHF. The CDR3, as DNA: TGCGCCAGCAGCTTGGGGACCGAAGGCAATCAGCCCCAGCATTTT. Drawing the rest from reference TRBV5-1 and TRBJ1-5, the complete variable domain is KAGVTQTPRYLIKTRGQQVTLSCSPISGHRSVSWYQQTPGQGLQFLFEYFSETQRNKGNFPGRFSGRQFSNSRSEMNVSTLELGDSALYLCASSLGTEGNQPQHFGDGTRLSIL.

The chain's CDR3 is CASSTWDREETQYF. The CDR3 DNA is TGTGCCAGTAGTACCTGGGACAGGGAAGAGACCCAGTACTTC. The V gene is TRBV19, the J gene TRBJ2-5; 9 bases align to TRBD1. CDR1 and CDR2 from the germline V gene are LNHDA and SQIVND (reference sequence). The CDR3 is made up of 14 amino acids. With 4 bases clipped from V and 3 bases from J, the junction kept 3 bases outside the gene matches.

The J gene is TRBJ2-5, the V gene TRBV30, with D perhaps TRBD2 (5 bases). Germline V gene data show CDR1 as GTSNPN and CDR2 as SVGIG (reference sequence). CDR3 length: 13 residues. With 5 bases removed from V and 5 bases from J, the gap between germline ends came to 15 bases. The CDR3 DNA reads as TGTGCCTGGGGGTGGGCCCCGGGGGAGACCCAGTACTTC. Amino acid sequence: CAWGWAPGETQYF.

This clone appeared a single time. The gene calls are TRBV2 and TRBJ2-7; 8 positions match TRBD2. The CDR3 sequence is 15 residues long. V lost 1 base and J lost 5; bases outside the gene matches: 7. Germline loops: CDR1 SNHLY, CDR2 FYNNEI. CDR3 DNA: TGTGCCAGCAGTGAAGATACGGGAGGGCGGAACGAGCAGTACTTC. Amino acids: CASSEDTGGRNEQYF. The entire variable domain, with the rest obtained from reference TRBV2 and TRBJ2-7, is as follows: EPEVTQTPSHQVTQMGQEVILRCVPISNHLYFYWYRQILGQKVEFLVSFYNNEISEKSEIFDDQFSVERPDGSNFTLKIRSTKLEDSAMYFCASSEDTGGRNEQYFGPGTRLTVT.